This T cell receptor beta chain was recovered during a study of T-cell memory formation after mild COVID-19. Study outcomes and limitations: Clones contracting across day 15 to 85 had a balanced CD4/CD8 profile; later expanding clones leaned CD4+.

The CDR3 consists of 14 residues. The V gene's germline CDR1 is DFQATT and CDR2 SNEGSKA (reference sequence). TCR alpha and TCR beta cDNA libraries carrying sample barcodes and UMIs came from 5'RACE with constant-segment primers. Using its own MiXCR run on the 5' RACE reads, TCRdb lists one record per CDR3 protein. In the table there are 240,000 or so distinct CDR3 sequences, approximately 10% of which are singletons. On this clonotype itself: Its antigen remains unidentified. An end of the junction does not agree with germline; a read error may underlie this.

The sequence came from a man younger than 35 who had mild COVID-19 (a few samples of this study predate the infection). Cell type and time point are not known. Sequenced sample: PBMCs or a T cell subset sorted from them (not recorded which). The genes are TRBV20-1 and TRBJ2-5; 8 bases are a match to TRBD1. CDR3 sequence reads: CSAGDRGRGETQYF. The CDR3, as DNA: TGCAGTGCTGGAGACAGGGGAAGAGGGGAGACCCAGTACTTC.